Below are 29 T cell receptor beta chains sequenced from a single sample in a study of prognosis after radiotherapy for stage I lung cancer (dated by TCRdb to about 2021). Sequencing relied on an Illumina HiSeq 3000. The TCR beta CDR3 region was amplified from genomic DNA by two rounds of multiplex PCR. In the first round of PCR, primers specific to each TRBV and TRBJ gene were used, and the primer sequences are filed in Chinese patent CN105087789A. Using fastp at Q25 and MiXCR, TCRdb reprocessed the public reads and kept productive beta chains. Every entry covers one CDR3 protein and lists the most common genes and DNA from its rows. The sample has around 13,000 distinct CDR3 sequences on record, approximately 30% of them singletons. Of the sample, around an eighth falls within the top ten clones. This sample comprised PBMCs, obtained before or after stereotactic body radiation therapy (not recorded which). These receptors were taken from a donor of 50 years or more with non-small cell lung cancer.

This clonotype has a count of ten or more. The V call is TRBV6-1, the J call TRBJ2-6; D is unclear. Per germline, CDR1 MNHNS and CDR2 SASEGT. The CDR3 runs to 17 residues. Trimming shortened V by 5 bases and J by 0 bases, and 14 bases separated the two germline ends. The CDR3 region is CASSTYSQVSGANVLTF. CDR3 bases: TGTGCCAGCAGTACCTACTCGCAGGTCTCTGGGGCCAACGTCCTGACTTTC.

This clonotype came up many times. The chain recombines TRBV28 with TRBJ2-7, with a possible D match to TRBD2 (6 bases). There are 16 residues in the CDR3. Germline lookup yields CDR1 MDHEN and CDR2 SYDVKM. V lost 3 bases and J 6 bases, leaving 21 bases between the germline ends. The CDR3 region is CASSFPRQGGTLEQYF. The CDR3 DNA reads as TGTGCCAGCAGTTTCCCGAGGCAGGGAGGCACTCTCGAGCAGTACTTC.

This clonotype was seen repeatedly, ten times or more. This chain's CDR3 is CASSQEPGGLNSPLHF. The CDR3 nucleotides are TGTGCCAGCAGCCAAGAACCAGGGGGCTTAAATTCACCCCTCCACTTT. The chain links TRBV3-1 to TRBJ1-6; 8 bases line up with TRBD1. CDR3 length: 16 amino acids. Germline CDR1 reads LGHDT; CDR2 reads YNNKEL (reference sequence). Losses at the gene ends were 0 bases for V and 7 bases for J; bases not matched to a gene: 5.

Points on this clonotype: A read error likely explains this, since a far larger clone differs by one base. V is TRBV6-4 and J is TRBJ1-2, with D tentatively TRBD1 (6 bases). Germline V gene sequence: CDR1 MRHNA, CDR2 SNTAGT. V was trimmed by 7 bases and J by 10 bases, leaving 25 bases between them. CDR3 length: 15 amino acids. DNA for the CDR3: TGTGCCAGCACTCCCGGAAGCCCGGGGGCGTTTGTCTACACCTTC. Translation gives CASTPGSPGAFVYTF.

This clonotype was seen once. The likely explanation is a read error, given a far larger clone one base away. The chain recombines TRBV11-1 with TRBJ2-5, with a possible D match to TRBD2 (6 bases). CDR1 is SGHAT and CDR2 is FQDESV in the germline V gene (reference sequence). This CDR3 has 19 amino acids. Trimming shortened V by 0 bases and J by 11 bases, and 31 bases separated the two germline ends. The CDR3 is CASSLAGSSLAGTYNEQYF. CDR3 in DNA: TGTGCCAGCAGCTTAGCAGGCTCATCACTAGCAGGGACCTACAATGAGCAGTACTTC.

This clonotype is categorized as medium-sized. The V and J genes are TRBV6-4 and TRBJ2-7, with TRBD2 as a possible D gene (6 bases). V gave up 3 bases and J gave up 9 bases, with 15 bases separating them. This CDR3 region has 13 residues. CDR1 is MRHNA and CDR2 is SNTAGT in the germline V gene. The DNA for the CDR3 is TGTGCCAGCAGTGAAGCCAGTTGGGGAGGGCAGTACTTC. Its translation: CASSEASWGGQYF.

This clonotype was seen at least ten times. The rearrangement uses TRBV9 and TRBJ1-1, with D tentatively TRBD1 (5 bases). This CDR3 spans 13 amino acids. The V end lost 3 bases, the J end lost 7 bases, and 13 bases lay between the germline ends. Germline CDR1 and CDR2: SGDLS and YYNGEE. CDR3 sequence reads: CASSATGDLEAFF. In nucleotides, the CDR3 is TGTGCCAGCAGCGCAACTGGGGACCTTGAAGCTTTCTTT.

As to this clonotype: A far larger clone lies a single base away; this is likely a read error. The genes are TRBV6-1 and TRBJ2-5; D might be TRBD1 (6 bases). The DNA end lines up better with TRBJ2-1; the J call may be wrong. This CDR3 contains 14 residues. Germline CDR1 and CDR2: MNHNS and SASEGT. CDR3: CASSLVGERGKQFF. CDR3 nucleotide sequence: TGTGCCAGCAGCCTGGTGGGGGAGAGGGGGAAGCAGTTCTTC.

This clonotype is medium-sized in the sample. J is TRBJ1-6 and V is TRBV6-1; the D is unclear. The germline V and J ends were trimmed by 3 bases and 8 bases, with 11 bases remaining between them. Germline CDR1 reads MNHNS; CDR2 reads SASEGT. The CDR3 is made up of 14 amino acids. CDR3 nucleotides: TGTGCCAGCAGTGAGGAGGGTCGGTATTCACCCCTCCACTTT. This codes for CASSEEGRYSPLHF.

This clonotype came up many times. A read error may be the cause here, since a much bigger clone is one base away. The V and J genes are TRBV28 and TRBJ2-7, with D uncertain. Trimming shortened V by 7 bases and J by 2 bases, and 12 bases separated the two germline ends. The CDR3 length is 13 residues. Germline loops: CDR1 MDHEN, CDR2 SYDVKM. The DNA for the CDR3 is TGTGCCAGCAATCCCCTTCAGGCCTACGAGCAGTACTTC. Translated: CASNPLQAYEQYF.

This clonotype qualifies as medium-sized. The V and J genes are TRBV30 and TRBJ1-6; D perhaps matches TRBD1 (6 bases). This CDR3 spans 16 amino acids. V was cut by 3 bases and J by 6 bases, with 18 bases left in between. Germline V gives CDR1 GTSNPN, CDR2 SVGIG (reference sequence). This chain's CDR3 is CAWRDSWEGGNSPLHF. The DNA for the CDR3 is TGTGCCTGGAGGGACAGTTGGGAAGGAGGTAATTCACCCCTCCACTTT.

By proportion, this clonotype is medium-sized (0.01 to 0.1%). The rearrangement joins TRBV6-1 to TRBJ1-1; D is undetermined. CDR3 length: 15 residues. V dropped 1 base and J dropped 0 bases, with 9 bases sitting between them. Germline CDR1 and CDR2: MNHNS and SASEGT. As DNA, the CDR3 is TGTGCCAGCAGTGAAGGCAGCATAATGAACACTGAAGCTTTCTTT. Translation: CASSEGSIMNTEAFF.

This clonotype was seen repeatedly, ten times or more. The rearrangement uses TRBV20-1 and TRBJ1-2; D ambiguous. The CDR3 extends over 14 amino acids. Germline V gene sequence: CDR1 DFQATT, CDR2 SNEGSKA (reference sequence). V was shortened by 1 base and J by 0 bases, with 9 bases between the two germline ends. In DNA form, the CDR3 reads TGCAGTGCTAGAGGCCCGTTAACTAACTATGGCTACACCTTC. Protein product: CSARGPLTNYGYTF.

Concerning this clonotype: At one end, the junction sequence differs from germline, possibly due to a read error. V is TRBV13 and J is TRBJ2-7; 7 bases are shared with TRBD1. This CDR3 spans 14 amino acids. Germline V gene sequence: CDR1 PRHDT, CDR2 FYEKMQ (reference sequence). The CDR3 loop reads CASSLGIRGYGQYF. In nucleotides, the CDR3 is TGTGCCAGCAGCTTAGGGATCAGGGGGTACGGGCAGTACTTC.

V is TRBV6-2 or TRBV6-3 and J is TRBJ1-2; D not resolved. V lost 2 bases and J lost 5, with 18 bases in between. Germline values: CDR1 MNHEY, CDR2 SVGEGT. The CDR3 totals 16 residues. The CDR3 bases are TGTGCCAGCAGTTACGGGGTTGTAATTACGGTGTATGGCTACACCTTC. Translated: CASSYGVVITVYGYTF.

About this clonotype itself: The junction differs from germline at one of its ends, possibly a read error. The chain couples TRBV28 to TRBJ1-1; 8 bases map to TRBD1. Germline V gene sequence: CDR1 MDHEN, CDR2 SYDVKM. This CDR3 has 16 amino acids. Here the CDR3 reads CASSSPGTGLRVGAFF. The CDR3 nucleotides read TGCGCCAGCAGTTCACCTGGGACAGGCCTTAGGGTAGGAGCTTTCTTT.

As concerns this clonotype: Given a much more abundant clone one base away, this may be a read error. The conserved phenylalanine or tryptophan is not found at the CDR3 terminus, so this likely reflects a read error. V is TRBV7-2 and J is TRBJ1-2; 7 nucleotides agree with TRBD1. This CDR3 spans 16 amino acids. The trim removed 7 bases at V and 4 bases at J, leaving 15 bases unmatched. CDR1 and CDR2 from the germline V gene are SGHTA and FQGNSA. CDR3 nucleotides: TGTGCCAGCACCCCAGGAGTCAAACGGGACAGCTATGGCTACACCTCC. Its translation: CASTPGVKRDSYGYTS.

This clonotype was observed at least ten times. V gene TRBV14 combines with J gene TRBJ2-1; TRBD1 matches 8 bases. The V segment lost 1 base and the J segment 4 bases; nucleotides outside the gene matches: 12. The CDR3 has 18 residues. Germline loops: CDR1 SGHDN, CDR2 FVKESK. CDR3 residues: CASSQGGQPGQEYNEQFF. In DNA, the CDR3 is TGTGCCAGCAGCCAAGGTGGGCAACCGGGACAGGAATACAATGAGCAGTTCTTC.

This clonotype is medium-sized within its sample. The chain uses TRBV28 and TRBJ2-7; 13 bases map to TRBD2. The germline V gene encodes CDR1 MDHEN and CDR2 SYDVKM. The CDR3 totals 17 residues. The J segment lost 1 base and the V segment lost 5 bases, leaving 8 bases of the junction unmatched. The CDR3, as DNA: TGTGCCAGCAGTCGCGTACTGGGACTAGCGGGATCCTACGAGCAGTACTTC. Encoded protein: CASSRVLGLAGSYEQYF.

The chain carries TRBV7-9 and TRBJ1-2; D ambiguous. V dropped 6 bases and J dropped 5 bases, with 19 bases sitting between them. Per the germline V gene, CDR1 is SEHNR and CDR2 is FQNEAQ (reference sequence). The CDR3 totals 15 residues. Here the CDR3 DNA reads TGTGCCAGCAGATTAAGGTCAGGAGTTAATTATGGCTACACCTTC. Its protein product is CASRLRSGVNYGYTF.

This clonotype occurred many times. V gene TRBV3-1 combines with J gene TRBJ2-7; TRBD2 agrees at 9 bases. J was trimmed by 0 bases and V by 4 bases; bases with no gene match: 1. The CDR3 is 14 amino acids. Germline values: CDR1 LGHDT, CDR2 YNNKEL (reference sequence). CDR3 sequence: CASSLTSGSYEQYF. The CDR3 bases are TGTGCCAGCAGCCTGACTAGCGGCTCCTACGAGCAGTACTTC.

Notes on this clonotype: One end of the junction is discordant with germline, which a read error may explain. The chain couples TRBV28 to TRBJ2-7, with no clear D. The CDR3 totals 12 residues. CDR1 is MDHEN and CDR2 is SYDVKM in the germline V gene. DNA for the CDR3: TGTGCCAGCAGACAGAATGGCTACGAGCAGTATTTC. Residues: CASRQNGYEQYF.

The table lists this clonotype with a count of one. A far larger clone is just one base off, so this is likely a read error. The chain carries TRBV7-2 and TRBJ2-7; tentatively, D is TRBD1 (7 bases). The length of the CDR3 is 13 residues. The V gene lost 7 bases and the J gene lost 7 bases, with 17 bases spanning the gap. The germline V gene encodes CDR1 SGHTA and CDR2 FQGNSA. Here the CDR3 reads CASNRDRLGEQYF. Written as DNA, the CDR3 is TGTGCCAGCAATAGGGACAGACTAGGAGAGCAGTACTTC.

This clonotype appeared many times. The chain recombines TRBV3-1 with TRBJ2-7; D is unclear. Germline V CDR1 and CDR2: LGHDT, YNNKEL (reference sequence). The CDR3 has 12 amino acids. Trimming left V 4 bases short and J 1 base short, with 5 bases between. DNA of the CDR3: TGTGCCAGCAGCCTGTTATCCTACGAGCAGTACTTC. Its translation is CASSLLSYEQYF.

The gene calls are TRBV6-1 and TRBJ2-1; TRBD1 matches at 8 bases. The CDR3 loop spans 14 amino acids. Germline CDR1 is MNHNS and CDR2 is SASEGT. With V trimmed by 7 bases and J by 7 bases, 9 bases remained unmatched. CDR3 sequence (DNA): TGTGCCAGCAACAGGGGGGCCTATAGGAATGAGCAGTTCTTC. It codes for CASNRGAYRNEQFF.

This clonotype was seen at least ten times. The chain joins TRBV30 to TRBJ2-5, with TRBD2 identical over 13 bases. V lost 5 bases to trimming and J lost 2 bases; unmatched junction nucleotides: 8. The germline V gene encodes CDR1 GTSNPN and CDR2 SVGIG (reference sequence). The CDR3 sequence is 16 residues long. This CDR3 reads CAWAKWTSGSQETQYF. CDR3 DNA: TGTGCCTGGGCCAAGTGGACTAGCGGGAGTCAAGAGACCCAGTACTTC.

This clonotype was recorded only once. An end of the junction differs from the germline gene, which may be a read error. The genes are TRBV28 and TRBJ2-5, with D possibly called TRBD1 or TRBD2 (5 bases each). The CDR3 consists of 12 residues. Germline V gene sequence: CDR1 MDHEN, CDR2 SYDVKM. The CDR3 bases are TGTGCCAGCAATGGGGACCAAGGGACCCAGTACTTC. Encoded protein: CASNGDQGTQYF. Drawing the rest from reference TRBV28 and TRBJ2-5, the complete variable domain is DVKVTQSSRYLVKRTGEKVFLECVQDMDHENMFWYRQDPGLGLRLIYFSYDVKMKEKGDIPEGYSVSREKKERFSLILESASTNQTSMYLCASNGDQGTQYFGPGTRLLVL.

This clonotype is categorized as medium-sized. The rearrangement joins TRBV27 to TRBJ2-7; the D gene is possibly TRBD1 (5 bases). The CDR3 runs to 14 residues. Germline CDR1 and CDR2: MNHEY and SMNVEV (reference sequence). Trimming removed 3 bases from V and 0 bases from J, with 9 bases in between. The CDR3 DNA reads TGTGCCAGCAGTTTCCAGGGTTTCTCCTACGAGCAGTACTTC. This translates into CASSFQGFSYEQYF.

As regards this clonotype: An end of the junction does not agree with germline; a read error may underlie this. The rearrangement uses TRBV6-2 or TRBV6-3 and TRBJ1-6, with D possibly matching TRBD1 (6 bases). There are 15 residues in the CDR3. Germline V gives CDR1 MNHEY, CDR2 SVGEGT. The CDR3 DNA reads as TGTGCCAGCAGACAACAGGGATGGGATAATTCACCCCTCAACTTT. It codes for CASRQQGWDNSPLNF.